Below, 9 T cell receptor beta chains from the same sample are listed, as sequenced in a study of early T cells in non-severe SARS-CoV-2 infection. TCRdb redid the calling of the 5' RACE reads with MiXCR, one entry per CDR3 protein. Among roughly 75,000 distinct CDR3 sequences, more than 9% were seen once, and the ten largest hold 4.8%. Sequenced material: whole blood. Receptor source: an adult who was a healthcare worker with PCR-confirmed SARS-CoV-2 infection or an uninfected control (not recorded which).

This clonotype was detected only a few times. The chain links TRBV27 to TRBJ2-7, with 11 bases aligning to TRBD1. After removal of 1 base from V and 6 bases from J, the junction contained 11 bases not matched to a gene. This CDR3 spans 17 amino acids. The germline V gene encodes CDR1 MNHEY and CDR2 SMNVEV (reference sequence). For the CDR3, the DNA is TGTGCCAGCAGTTTATACTGGACAGGGGGCGGCTTCGGCGAGCAGTACTTC. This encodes CASSLYWTGGGFGEQYF.

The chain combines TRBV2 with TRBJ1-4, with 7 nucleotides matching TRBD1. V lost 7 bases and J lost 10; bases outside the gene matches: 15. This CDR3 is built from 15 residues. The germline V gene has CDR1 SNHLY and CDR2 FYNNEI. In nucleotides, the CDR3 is TGTGCCAGCACCTGGATGGGCAGGGGGGGTGGAAAACTGTTTTTT. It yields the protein CASTWMGRGGGKLFF.

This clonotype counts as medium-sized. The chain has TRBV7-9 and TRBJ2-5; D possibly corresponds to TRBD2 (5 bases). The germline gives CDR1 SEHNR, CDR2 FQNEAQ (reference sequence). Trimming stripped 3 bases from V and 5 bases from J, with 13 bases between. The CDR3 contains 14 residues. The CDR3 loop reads CASSLDWTRETQYF. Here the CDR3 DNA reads TGTGCCAGCAGCTTGGACTGGACGCGGGAGACCCAGTACTTC. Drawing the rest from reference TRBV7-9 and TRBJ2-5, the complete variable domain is DTGVSQNPRHKITKRGQNVTFRCDPISEHNRLYWYRQTLGQGPEFLTYFQNEAQLEKSRLLSDRFSAERPKGSFSTLEIQRTEQGDSAMYLCASSLDWTRETQYFGPGTRLLVL.

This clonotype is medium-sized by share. The CDR3 DNA reads as TGTGCCACCCCGGGGCAGGGGGATCACGGGGAGCTGTTTTTT. This translates into CATPGQGDHGELFF. The chain couples TRBV6-1 to TRBJ2-2; TRBD1 aligns across 7 bases. The V gene end was trimmed by 10 bases and the J gene end by 7 bases; junction bases not matched to a gene: 12. Germline V gives CDR1 MNHNS, CDR2 SASEGT. CDR3 length: 14 amino acids.

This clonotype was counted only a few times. CDR3 sequence reads: CASSLMNGANVLTF. Here the CDR3 DNA reads TGCGCCAGCAGCCTCATGAACGGGGCCAACGTCCTGACTTTC. The chain combines TRBV4-1 with TRBJ2-6; D gene uncertain. Germline CDR1 reads MGHRA; CDR2 reads YSYEKL. Trimming left V 4 bases short and J 4 bases short, with 8 bases between. This CDR3 comprises 14 residues.

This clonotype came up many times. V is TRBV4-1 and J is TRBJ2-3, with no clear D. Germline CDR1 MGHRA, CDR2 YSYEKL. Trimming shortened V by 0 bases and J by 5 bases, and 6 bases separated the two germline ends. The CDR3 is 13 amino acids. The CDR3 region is CASSQEIRDTQYF. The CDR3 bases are TGCGCCAGCAGCCAAGAAATACGAGATACGCAGTATTTT.

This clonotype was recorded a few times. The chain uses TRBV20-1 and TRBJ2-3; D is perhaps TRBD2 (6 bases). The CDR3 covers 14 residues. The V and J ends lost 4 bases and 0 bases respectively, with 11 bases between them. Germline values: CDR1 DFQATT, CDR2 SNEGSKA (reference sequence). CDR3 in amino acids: CSANGGSSTDTQYF. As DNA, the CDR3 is TGCAGTGCTAATGGAGGGAGTAGCACAGATACGCAGTATTTT.

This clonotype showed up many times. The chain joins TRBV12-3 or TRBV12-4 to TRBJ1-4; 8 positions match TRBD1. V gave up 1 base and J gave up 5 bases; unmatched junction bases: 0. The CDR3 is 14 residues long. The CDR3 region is CASSLGTGNEKLFF. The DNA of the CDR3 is TGTGCCAGCAGTTTAGGGACAGGGAATGAAAAACTGTTTTTT.

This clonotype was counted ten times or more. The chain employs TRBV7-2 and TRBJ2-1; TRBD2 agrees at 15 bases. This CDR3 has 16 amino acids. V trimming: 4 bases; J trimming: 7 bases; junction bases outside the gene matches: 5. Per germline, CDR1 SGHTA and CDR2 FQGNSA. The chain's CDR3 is CASSWGLAGGGNEQFF. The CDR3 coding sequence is TGTGCCAGCAGCTGGGGACTAGCGGGAGGAGGGAATGAGCAGTTCTTC.